The 3 T cell receptor beta chains below come from one sample, sequenced in a study of PD-1 blockade in mismatch repair-deficient tumors. Here immunoSEQ multiplex PCR was the method, and the copy in TCRdb shows in-frame clones only, minus some. The sample carries over 100,000 clones, 60% to 85% recorded once. Here the sequenced sample was peripheral blood, taken 60 weeks after starting pembrolizumab. These receptors were obtained from an adult with mismatch repair-deficient cancer.

This clone was found once. The chain joins TRBV27 to TRBJ1-6; D is perhaps TRBD1 (6 bases). This CDR3 is built from 18 residues. V was shortened by 8 bases and J by 12 bases, with 32 bases between the two germline ends. Germline assignment: CDR1 MNHEY and CDR2 SMNVEV (reference sequence). CDR3 DNA sequence: TGTGCCAGCGGGTTCCCTCCTTCCCAGGGACAATTAAATCGACCCCTCCACTTT. This gives the protein CASGFPPSQGQLNRPLHF.

J is TRBJ2-1 and V is TRBV29-1, with TRBD2 matching over 14 bases. Losses at the gene ends were 1 base for V and 1 base for J; bases not matched to a gene: 6. The germline gives CDR1 SQVTM, CDR2 ANQGSEA. CDR3 length: 18 residues. The CDR3, as DNA: TGCAGCGTTGAAGGGAGGGGACTAGCGGGAGAGTCCTACAATGAGCAGTTCTTC. Translation: CSVEGRGLAGESYNEQFF.

This clone came up a few times. This chain connects TRBV5-1 to TRBJ1-4; D remains ambiguous. The CDR3 has 14 residues. Germline values: CDR1 SGHRS, CDR2 YFSETQ. Trimming left V 0 bases short and J 4 bases short, with 7 bases between. The CDR3 protein is CASSLGRVNEKLFF. CDR3 sequence (DNA): TGCGCCAGCAGCTTGGGACGGGTTAATGAAAAACTGTTTTTT.